This entry concerns a single T cell receptor beta chain. This clone has more than one count but fewer than ten. There is no known antigen for this receptor. No base quality information exists; no much larger clone differs at one position. In the prospective study, participants were about 18 to 89 years old, resided in 24 geographic areas of the United States, and were enrolled through a virtual design. Cohort assignment in the prospective study relied on participant-reported clinical history from a screening survey and a study questionnaire. Recovered participants in ImmuneRACE Cohort 3 were defined as having two consecutive negative NP/OP PCR tests, clearance from a healthcare professional, or resolution of symptoms. Each participant in the prospective study had whole blood, serum and a nasopharyngeal or oropharyngeal swab collected by mobile phlebotomists. Participants in the prospective study had the option to provide additional blood draws and questionnaires over a roughly 2-month period. Blood samples from the prospective study were shipped frozen or at room temperature prior to DNA extraction.

TCRbeta CDR3 regions were amplified from genomic DNA by means of the immunoSEQ Assay, a bias-controlled multiplex PCR. The source study handled its data this way. The number of nucleated cells in each sample was estimated by amplification of reference gene primers within the assay. To quantify the absolute abundance of each unique TCRbeta CDR3 rearrangement, sequence reads were collapsed and filtered. Productive Simpson clonality was computed per sample as the square root of Simpson's diversity index over productive rearrangements. TCRdb obtained this table from immuneACCESS and retained in-frame rearrangements with V and J assigned. These tables miss some clones; where compared with another copy, unresolved V genes account for less than half of the shortfall, and the remainder is unexplained. D and trimming were read from the DNA, whereas the V and J calls and clone size are those reported in that table. In this sample the table shows some 200,000 clones, about 88% of which occur a single time. Just over 2.5% of the sample lies in the top ten.

V and J are truncated by 4 bases and 0 bases respectively, leaving an intervening sequence of 15 bases. From the germline V gene, CDR1 is SGHTA and CDR2 is FQGNSA. Including cysteine and phenylalanine, the CDR3 has 16 amino acids. Only the CDR3 DNA is retained, 48 bases long and in frame from the first base. The sample comes from a study of blood T cell repertoires in COVID-19 (dated by TCRdb to the early 2020s). For context, the study as a whole: Samples from collaborators originated in the United States, Italy and Spain and spanned both the acute and convalescent phases of COVID-19. The material from the prospective study consisted of cDNA or gDNA derived from T cells, B-cell-depleted T cells, or PBMCs. Deeply sampled blood TCRbeta repertoires from subjects exposed to, actively infected with, or recovered from COVID-19 were included in the dataset. A freely available public database, intended as a resource for researchers studying the immune response to SARS-CoV-2, is where the repertoires were released. Samples came from the ongoing ImmuneRACE study (first 160 participants) plus 1,254 subjects from 6 global collaborators. Nearly every sample came with metadata listing a de-identified subject ID, COVID-19 status, age in years and sex. Where HLA class I and class II types were available, the types were taken from metadata supplied by the sample provider, not from assay-based typing. Overall study outcomes, separate from this receptor: Clinical and demographic metadata were provided uncurated, with the amount varying by source and participant.

Recombination linked TRBV7-2 to TRBJ1-1; matching of 6 bases hints at TRBD1 as the D gene. The clonotype originates from a woman under 40 who had recovered from COVID-19. The sequencing sample was made of PBMCs or T cells enriched from blood (not recorded which). The CDR3 protein: CASSSQGIPLNTEAFF. The DNA sequence is as follows: TGTGCCAGCAGCTCCCAGGGGATACCCTTGAACACTGAAGCTTTCTTT.